The clone carrying this TCR beta chain was recorded many times. The sample originates from a study of T cells after yellow fever vaccination. Germline CDR1 is MNHEY and CDR2 is SVGAGI. This CDR3 spans 13 amino acids. V was trimmed by 10 bases and J by 3 bases, leaving 13 bases between them. TCRdb re-called the 5' RACE reads with MiXCR, one entry per CDR3 protein. The sample has tens of thousands of distinct CDR3 sequences, about 7.2% seen once. Sequenced here: CD8+ T cells sorted from PBMCs, sampled more than 8 days after the first yellow fever vaccination. The clonotype was recovered from a man in his late teens or twenties who received the YFV17D yellow fever vaccine. The rearrangement links TRBV6-5 to TRBJ1-5; D is unresolved. CDR3 protein: CATCPAANQPQHF. CDR3 in DNA: TGTGCCACTTGCCCGGCAGCCAATCAGCCCCAGCATTTT.